A selection of T cell receptor beta chains follows, all from one sample in a study of vaccination effects on CD4 cells after COVID-19. Antigen specificity for these receptors is unknown. The repertoire was sequenced with immunoSEQ multiplex PCR; TCRdb's copy has only in-frame clones and lacks some. Among under 50,000 clones listed, 76% were seen once. Sequences were derived from CD4+ T cells from PBMCs cultured without peptide, sampled before COVID-19 vaccination. The receptor set was obtained from a human donor who had a prior SARS-CoV-2 infection. Both conserved end residues are part of each CDR3. Fields, in order: V gene, D gene, clone size, J gene, CDR3 protein, CDR3 DNA. D genes are given only for firm matches. A row's size may be missing; if present it is once, few, many or a size class.

v_gene: TRBV6-6
d_gene: .
abundance: .
j_gene: TRBJ1-6
CDR3aa: CASSYDRLNSPLHF
CDR3nt: TGTGCCAGCAGTTACGACAGGTTGAATTCACCCCTCCACTTT

v_gene: TRBV2
d_gene: .
abundance: .
j_gene: TRBJ1-2
CDR3aa: CASSGENYGYTF
CDR3nt: TGTGCCAGCAGTGGGGAAAACTATGGCTACACCTTC

v_gene: TRBV6-5
d_gene: .
abundance: .
j_gene: TRBJ1-5
CDR3aa: CASSPTTFSNQPQHF
CDR3nt: TGTGCCAGCAGCCCGACGACATTTAGCAATCAGCCCCAGCATTTT

v_gene: TRBV7-3
d_gene: .
abundance: few
j_gene: TRBJ1-1
CDR3aa: CASSSSGPRNTEAFF
CDR3nt: TGTGCCAGCAGCTCATCCGGGCCTCGGAACACTGAAGCTTTCTTT

v_gene: TRBV6-2/TRBV6-3
d_gene: .
abundance: .
j_gene: TRBJ1-2
CDR3aa: CASSQRHSYGYTF
CDR3nt: TGTGCCAGCAGTCAGAGACATTCCTATGGCTACACCTTC

v_gene: TRBV12-3/TRBV12-4
d_gene: .
abundance: .
j_gene: TRBJ1-2
CDR3aa: CASSRQAPGGYTF
CDR3nt: TGTGCCAGCAGTCGACAGGCCCCCGGAGGCTACACCTTC

v_gene: TRBV6-5
d_gene: .
abundance: once
j_gene: TRBJ1-2
CDR3aa: CASSPGHSRGYTF
CDR3nt: TGTGCCAGCAGTCCGGGACATTCACGGGGCTACACCTTC

v_gene: TRBV7-2
d_gene: .
abundance: .
j_gene: TRBJ2-3
CDR3aa: CASSPGGRGTDTQYF
CDR3nt: TGTGCCAGCAGCCCCGGGGGGCGAGGCACAGATACGCAGTATTTT

v_gene: TRBV2
d_gene: .
abundance: .
j_gene: TRBJ2-5
CDR3aa: CASSRTKETQYF
CDR3nt: TGTGCCAGTAGTAGGACTAAAGAGACCCAGTACTTC

v_gene: TRBV9
d_gene: .
abundance: .
j_gene: TRBJ1-4
CDR3aa: CASSVGPTSPSRANEKLFF
CDR3nt: TGTGCCAGCAGCGTAGGTCCTACTTCCCCCAGCCGGGCTAATGAAAAACTGTTTTTT

v_gene: TRBV5-4
d_gene: TRBD2
abundance: .
j_gene: TRBJ2-2
CDR3aa: CASRSGGADGGELFF
CDR3nt: TGTGCCAGCAGGTCGGGAGGTGCTGATGGCGGGGAGCTGTTTTTT

v_gene: TRBV2
d_gene: .
abundance: .
j_gene: TRBJ2-5
CDR3aa: CASRKDGTETQYF
CDR3nt: TGTGCCAGCCGGAAGGACGGGACGGAGACCCAGTACTTC

v_gene: TRBV29-1
d_gene: .
abundance: .
j_gene: TRBJ2-5
CDR3aa: CSVDKIGTQYF
CDR3nt: TGCAGCGTAGACAAGATCGGGACCCAGTACTTC

v_gene: TRBV15
d_gene: .
abundance: .
j_gene: TRBJ1-4
CDR3aa: CATSGAGPGRSEKLFF
CDR3nt: TGTGCCACCAGCGGGGCCGGACCTGGCCGGAGTGAAAAACTGTTTTTT

v_gene: TRBV6-1
d_gene: .
abundance: .
j_gene: TRBJ2-1
CDR3aa: CASSEWRLLGEQFF
CDR3nt: TGTGCCAGCAGTGAATGGCGGCTCCTTGGGGAGCAGTTCTTC

v_gene: TRBV28
d_gene: .
abundance: .
j_gene: TRBJ2-6
CDR3aa: CASRGGASGANVLTF
CDR3nt: TGTGCCAGCAGGGGGGGCGCTTCTGGGGCCAACGTCCTGACTTTC

v_gene: TRBV2
d_gene: .
abundance: .
j_gene: TRBJ2-5
CDR3aa: CASSERETQYF
CDR3nt: TGTGCCAGCAGTGAAAGGGAGACCCAGTACTTC

v_gene: TRBV5-1
d_gene: .
abundance: .
j_gene: TRBJ1-2
CDR3aa: CASSLVGQNYGYTF
CDR3nt: TGCGCCAGCAGCTTGGTCGGACAGAACTATGGCTACACCTTC

v_gene: TRBV2
d_gene: TRBD1
abundance: .
j_gene: TRBJ1-1
CDR3aa: CASSTGTGGLNTEAFF
CDR3nt: TGTGCCAGCAGTACCGGGACAGGGGGATTGAACACTGAAGCTTTCTTT

v_gene: TRBV7-3
d_gene: .
abundance: .
j_gene: TRBJ2-3
CDR3aa: CASSPASWDTQYF
CDR3nt: TGTGCCAGCAGCCCGGCTAGCTGGGATACGCAGTATTTT

v_gene: TRBV18
d_gene: .
abundance: few
j_gene: TRBJ1-4
CDR3aa: CASSPREGVDEKLFF
CDR3nt: TGTGCCAGCTCACCCCGTGAGGGGGTCGATGAAAAACTGTTTTTT

v_gene: TRBV18
d_gene: TRBD2
abundance: .
j_gene: TRBJ2-7
CDR3aa: CASSPPSGASYEQYF
CDR3nt: TGTGCCAGCTCACCGCCTAGCGGGGCCTCCTACGAGCAGTACTTC

v_gene: TRBV24-1
d_gene: TRBD2
abundance: .
j_gene: TRBJ2-1
CDR3aa: CATSIRTSSYNEQFF
CDR3nt: TGTGCCACCAGTATCAGGACTAGCAGCTACAATGAGCAGTTCTTC

v_gene: TRBV18
d_gene: .
abundance: .
j_gene: TRBJ2-1
CDR3aa: CASSPPSGSREQFF
CDR3nt: TGTGCCAGCTCACCACCGTCGGGGAGTCGTGAGCAGTTCTTC

v_gene: TRBV30
d_gene: TRBD2
abundance: .
j_gene: TRBJ2-7
CDR3aa: CAWETGLANSYEQYF
CDR3nt: TGTGCCTGGGAGACAGGACTAGCGAATTCGTACGAGCAGTACTTC

v_gene: TRBV6-6
d_gene: .
abundance: .
j_gene: TRBJ2-7
CDR3aa: CASSYSEGGYEQYF
CDR3nt: TGTGCCAGCAGTTACTCGGAGGGGGGCTACGAGCAGTACTTC

v_gene: TRBV15
d_gene: .
abundance: .
j_gene: TRBJ1-1
CDR3aa: CATSKGDAVLTEAFF
CDR3nt: TGTGCCACCAGCAAAGGGGATGCCGTGCTCACTGAAGCTTTCTTT

v_gene: TRBV5-4
d_gene: TRBD1
abundance: .
j_gene: TRBJ1-1
CDR3aa: CASSYRLYRDRASYEAFF
CDR3nt: TGTGCCAGCAGCTACCGACTATACCGAGACAGGGCTTCATATGAAGCTTTCTTT

v_gene: TRBV12-5
d_gene: TRBD2
abundance: few
j_gene: TRBJ2-2
CDR3aa: CASGLEAGGRTGELFF
CDR3nt: TGTGCTAGTGGTTTGGAAGCGGGAGGGCGGACCGGGGAGCTGTTTTTT